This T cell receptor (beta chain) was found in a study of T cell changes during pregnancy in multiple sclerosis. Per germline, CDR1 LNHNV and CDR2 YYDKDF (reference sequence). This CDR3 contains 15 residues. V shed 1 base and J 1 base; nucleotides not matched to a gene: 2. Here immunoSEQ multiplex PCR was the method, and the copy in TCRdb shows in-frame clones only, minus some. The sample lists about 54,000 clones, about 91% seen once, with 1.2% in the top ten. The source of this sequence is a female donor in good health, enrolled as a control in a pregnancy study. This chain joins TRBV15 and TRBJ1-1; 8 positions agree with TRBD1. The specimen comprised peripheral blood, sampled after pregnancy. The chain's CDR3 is CATSRVGTGNTEAFF. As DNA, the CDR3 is TGTGCCACCAGCAGAGTCGGGACAGGGAACACTGAAGCTTTCTTT.